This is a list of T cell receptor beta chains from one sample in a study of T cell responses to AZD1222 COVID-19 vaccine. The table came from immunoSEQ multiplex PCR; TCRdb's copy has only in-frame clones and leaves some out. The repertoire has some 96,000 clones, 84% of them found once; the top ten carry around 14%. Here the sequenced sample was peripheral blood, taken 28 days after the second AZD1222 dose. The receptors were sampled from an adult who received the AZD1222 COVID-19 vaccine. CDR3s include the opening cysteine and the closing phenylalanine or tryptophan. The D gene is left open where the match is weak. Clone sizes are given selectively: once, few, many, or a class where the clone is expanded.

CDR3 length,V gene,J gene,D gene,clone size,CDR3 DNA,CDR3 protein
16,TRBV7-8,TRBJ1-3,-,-,TGTGCCAGCAGCCTACCTGGGAAGACCTCTGGAAACACCATATATTTT,CASSLPGKTSGNTIYF
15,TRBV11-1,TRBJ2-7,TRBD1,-,TGTGCCAGCAGCGTATCGGACAGGGGCGTATTCGAGCAGTACTTC,CASSVSDRGVFEQYF
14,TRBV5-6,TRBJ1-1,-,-,TGTGCCAGCAGCTCCCCGTTAGAGAACACTGAAGCTTTCTTT,CASSSPLENTEAFF
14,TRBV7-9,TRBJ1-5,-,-,TGTGCCAGCAGCTACGGGGATAGCAATCAGCCCCAGCATTTT,CASSYGDSNQPQHF
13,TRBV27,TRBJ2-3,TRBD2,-,TGTGCCAGCACCACTAGCGGACTAGATACGCAGTATTTT,CASTTSGLDTQYF
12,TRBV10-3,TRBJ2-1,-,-,TGTGCCATCCAAGGTACCTACAATGAGCAGTTCTTC,CAIQGTYNEQFF
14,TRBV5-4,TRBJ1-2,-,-,TGTGCCAGCAGCCAAGGCGGCAGACCCTATGGCTACACCTTC,CASSQGGRPYGYTF
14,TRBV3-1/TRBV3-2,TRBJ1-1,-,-,TGTGCCAGCAGGGAGGAGGGGCGAAACACTGAAGCTTTCTTT,CASREEGRNTEAFF
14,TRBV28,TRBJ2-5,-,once,TGTGCCAGCAGCCCCGGGACCGCCCAAGAGACCCAGTACTTC,CASSPGTAQETQYF
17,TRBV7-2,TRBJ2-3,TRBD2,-,TGTGCCAGCAGCTTAGGGACTAGCGGGAGGGACATAGATACGCAGTATTTT,CASSLGTSGRDIDTQYF
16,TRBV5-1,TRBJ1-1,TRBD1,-,TGCGCCAGCAGCCCGGGACAGGGCCCACGGGGCACTGAAGCTTTCTTT,CASSPGQGPRGTEAFF
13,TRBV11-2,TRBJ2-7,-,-,TGTGCCAGCAGCTTAGCCAGGGCCCACGAGCAGTACTTC,CASSLARAHEQYF
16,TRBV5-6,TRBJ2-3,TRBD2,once,TGTGCCAGCAGCTTGGAAAGCGGGGGGTGGGCAGATACGCAGTATTTT,CASSLESGGWADTQYF
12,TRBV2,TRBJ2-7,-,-,TGTGCCAGCAGCCGGAGCTCCTACGAGCAGTACTTC,CASSRSSYEQYF
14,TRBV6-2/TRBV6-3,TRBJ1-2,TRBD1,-,TGTGCCAGCAGTTACGGACAGGGGTCATACGGCTACACCTTC,CASSYGQGSYGYTF
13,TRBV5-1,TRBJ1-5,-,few,TGCGCCAGCAGCTTGGAGGGATTGCAGCCCCAGCATTTT,CASSLEGLQPQHF
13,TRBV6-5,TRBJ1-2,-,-,TGTGCCAGCAGAGGGGGGAGGGGCTATGGCTACACCTTC,CASRGGRGYGYTF
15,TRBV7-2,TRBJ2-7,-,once,TGTGCCAGCAGCTTAGAGGTAGGGGTACCCTACGAGCAGTACTTC,CASSLEVGVPYEQYF
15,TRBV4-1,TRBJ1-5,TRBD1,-,TGCGCCAGCAGCCAAGACGACAGGGATGGTCAGCCCCAGCATTTT,CASSQDDRDGQPQHF